This TCR beta chain appears in the sequencing data of a study of blood T cell repertoires in COVID-19. Study details: The study drew acute and convalescent COVID-19 samples from the United States, Italy and Spain. PBMCs, B-cell-depleted T cells, or T cells were the source of the cDNA or gDNA that made up the material.

As handled by the study authors: Estimated nucleated cell counts came from reference gene primer amplification. Data came from immunoSEQ multiplex PCR; TCRdb stores just in-frame clones and leaves some out. From that table come the V and J calls and clone size; the DNA was used to work out D and trimming. Of around 40,000 clones in the sample, roughly nine tenths were seen once. CDR3 length: 15 residues. Germline V lookup: CDR1 MNHEY, CDR2 SMNVEV (reference sequence). The V end was cut by 4 bases, the J end by 5 bases, with 18 bases between. The source is a woman in her 30s in a cohort sampled during active COVID-19. V and J are TRBV27 and TRBJ2-7, with D possibly TRBD2 on 5 matching bases. Sequencing was carried out using peripheral blood. The CDR3 loop is CASSSLEGSRNEQYF. The CDR3 DNA sequence: TGTGCCAGCAGTTCCCTCGAGGGTTCGCGAAACGAGCAGTACTTC.